The clone carrying this T cell receptor beta chain was detected a few times. Its antigen is unidentified. These data come from a study of CD8 T cells in ankylosing spondylitis. Study results and caveats: Earlier work had already found some motif variants in reactive arthritis synovial fluid and blood. Reports say disease-linked clones showed up significantly more in matched ankylosing spondylitis synovial fluid. Seemingly distinctive of ankylosing spondylitis blood was a TCR beta motif formed by eight highly homologous variants. Within peripheral blood, clones linked to disease were CD8+ and relatively rare.

Researchers built TCR beta libraries using quantitative 5'-RACE with molecular barcodes. TCRdb reanalysed the 5' RACE reads using MiXCR and keeps one entry per CDR3 protein. This table holds about 840,000 distinct CDR3 sequences, over 9.5% found once. Trimming pared 5 bases from V and 10 bases from J, leaving 17 bases between. CDR1 and CDR2 (germline): PRHDT, FYEKMQ (reference sequence). The CDR3 is 13 amino acids. This rearrangement joins TRBV13 to TRBJ1-1; tentatively, D is TRBD1 (5 bases). Sequencing used blood, either unsorted or a sorted T cell fraction (not recorded which). This sequence originates from a male donor with ankylosing spondylitis. The CDR3: CASSGGPGLLAFF. The CDR3, as DNA: TGTGCCAGCAGCGGGGGACCGGGGCTCCTAGCTTTCTTT.